The 26 T cell receptor beta chains presented below share a single source sample, sequenced in a study of early T cells in non-severe SARS-CoV-2 infection. TCRdb analysed the 5' RACE reads with MiXCR anew, one entry per CDR3 protein. Of 35,000 to 50,000 distinct CDR3 sequences in the sample, 7.1% are singletons; the top ten hold more than 4.5%. The sample consisted of whole blood. The receptors originated from an adult who was a healthcare worker with PCR-confirmed SARS-CoV-2 infection or an uninfected control (not recorded which).

In this sample, this clonotype turned up a few times. This sequence joins TRBV12-3 or TRBV12-4 and TRBJ2-1, with a possible D match to TRBD1 (8 bases). The CDR3 contains 15 residues. With 5 bases removed from V and 7 bases from J, the gap between germline ends came to 18 bases. The CDR3 region is CASSQQGGTFNEQFF. CDR3 in DNA: TGTGCCAGCAGTCAACAGGGGGGGACTTTTAATGAGCAGTTCTTC.

This clonotype was detected only a few times. The chain recombines TRBV4-2 with TRBJ1-2; 9 bases map to TRBD1. There are 13 residues in the CDR3. The ends lost 4 bases at V and 8 bases at J; junction bases unmatched: 5. Per germline, CDR1 LGHNA and CDR2 YNFKEQ. CDR3 sequence reads: CASSLDRGVGYTF. The CDR3 nucleotides are TGTGCCAGCAGCCTTGACAGGGGGGTAGGCTACACCTTC.

There are many counts of this clonotype. The chain couples TRBV7-2 to TRBJ2-3; D tentatively fits TRBD1 or TRBD2 (5 bases each). There are 14 residues in the CDR3. V lost 6 bases and J lost 1, with 11 bases in between. From germline, CDR1 is SGHTA and CDR2 FQGNSA. The DNA for the CDR3 is TGTGCCAGCAGACGGGACGGAGGCACAGATACGCAGTATTTT. It is translated as CASRRDGGTDTQYF.

This clonotype was recorded a few times. The rearrangement links TRBV6-5 to TRBJ2-7, with D possibly being TRBD1 or TRBD2 (6 bases each). CDR1 is MNHEY, CDR2 SVGAGI, per germline. V lost 10 bases, J lost 0 bases, and 13 bases lay in between. This CDR3 spans 13 amino acids. CDR3 in DNA: TGTGCCACTAGGAGGGGGAGCTCCTACGAGCAGTACTTC. Amino acid sequence: CATRRGSSYEQYF.

This chain connects TRBV7-2 to TRBJ1-2, with unresolved D. Trimming removed 5 bases from V and 1 base from J, with 8 bases in between. The CDR3 is 13 residues long. CDR1 and CDR2 from the germline V gene are SGHTA and FQGNSA. CDR3 bases: TGTGCCAGCAGCCTCGACAATAACTATGGCTACACCTTC. It yields the protein CASSLDNNYGYTF.

The V call is TRBV6-1, the J call TRBJ2-5; tentatively, D is TRBD1 or TRBD2 (7 bases each). Trimming left V 7 bases short and J 5 bases short, with 23 bases between. Germline loops: CDR1 MNHNS, CDR2 SASEGT. The CDR3 sequence is 16 residues long. The CDR3 loop reads CASTMGGGRAWETQYF. CDR3 nucleotides: TGTGCCAGCACTATGGGAGGGGGCAGGGCCTGGGAGACCCAGTACTTC.

This clonotype was found a few times. CDR3 loop: CSVVSPGSGNTIYF. Written as DNA, the CDR3 is TGCAGCGTTGTTTCGCCCGGCTCTGGAAACACCATATATTTT. V is TRBV29-1 and J is TRBJ1-3; D gene ambiguous. Germline CDR1 is SQVTM and CDR2 is ANQGSEA. Trimming took 4 bases from V and 0 from J, leaving 10 bases between them. CDR3 length equals 14 residues.

This clonotype was recorded a few times. The chain joins TRBV30 to TRBJ2-5; no definite D call. The ends were cut back, 0 bases at V and 5 bases at J, with 16 bases in the middle. CDR1 and CDR2 from the germline V gene are GTSNPN and SVGIG (reference sequence). There are 15 residues in the CDR3. The CDR3 nucleotides read TGTGCCTGGAGTGTATTGTCTCGTAGCATGGAGACCCAGTACTTC. This translates into CAWSVLSRSMETQYF.

This clonotype has more than one count but fewer than ten. V gene TRBV29-1 combines with J gene TRBJ2-5; D ambiguous. CDR3 length: 12 amino acids. Between the trimmed V and J ends, which lost 7 bases and 5 bases, there was a span of 14 bases. Germline V lookup: CDR1 SQVTM, CDR2 ANQGSEA. For the CDR3, the DNA is TGCAGCGCCTCGGTTGGCCAGGAGACCCAGTACTTC. Translating it yields CSASVGQETQYF.

The gene calls are TRBV19 and TRBJ2-1, with TRBD1 identical over 10 bases. The length of the CDR3 is 15 residues. J was trimmed by 6 bases and V by 6 bases; bases with no gene match: 8. In germline, CDR1 is LNHDA, CDR2 SQIVND (reference sequence). CDR3 in DNA: TGTGCCAGTAGGATCGGGACAGGGGAGAGCAATGAGCAGTTCTTC. It yields the protein CASRIGTGESNEQFF.

This clonotype is deemed medium-sized. This chain uses TRBV7-2 with TRBJ2-1; 13 bases line up with TRBD2. CDR3 length equals 20 residues. Germline assignment: CDR1 SGHTA and CDR2 FQGNSA. V gave up 2 bases and J gave up 0 bases; unmatched junction bases: 10. The CDR3 nucleotides read TGTGCCAGCAGCTTAAGAGGGGGACTAGCGGGGCCAACCTCCTACAATGAGCAGTTCTTC. Translated, it gives CASSLRGGLAGPTSYNEQFF.

This clonotype was recorded many times. The chain joins TRBV11-2 to TRBJ2-3, with no clear D. The CDR3 consists of 12 residues. CDR1 and CDR2 from the germline V gene are SGHAT and FQNNGV. Trimming shortened V by 5 bases and J by 2 bases, and 5 bases separated the two germline ends. The DNA for the CDR3 is TGTGCCAGCAGCCGACCCACAGATACGCAGTATTTT. It yields the protein CASSRPTDTQYF.

The chain combines TRBV29-1 with TRBJ2-7; D not certain. Germline loops: CDR1 SQVTM, CDR2 ANQGSEA. With 6 bases removed from V and 2 bases from J, the gap between germline ends came to 11 bases. CDR3 length equals 12 residues. The CDR3 DNA follows: TGCAGCGTGAGATCCCAAACCTACGAGCAGTACTTC. It specifies CSVRSQTYEQYF.

This chain uses TRBV4-1 with TRBJ2-3; D unresolved. The germline V gene has CDR1 MGHRA and CDR2 YSYEKL. The CDR3 is made up of 13 amino acids. Trimming removed 4 bases from V and 6 bases from J, with 11 bases in between. The CDR3: CASSPPGRDTQYF. The DNA for the CDR3 is TGCGCCAGCAGCCCACCAGGACGCGATACGCAGTATTTT.

This clonotype has just a few counts. The genes are TRBV7-6 and TRBJ1-3, with D possibly TRBD1 on 5 matching bases. Germline CDR1 and CDR2: SGHVS and FNYEAQ. Deletions cut 2 bases from V and 2 bases from J, with 13 bases between. This CDR3 has 16 residues. As DNA, the CDR3 is TGTGCCAGCAGCTTATCGCGTGGGGGGACTGGAAACACCATATATTTT. Translating it yields CASSLSRGGTGNTIYF. Full variable domain (rest looked up from reference TRBV7-6 and TRBJ1-3): GAGVSQSPRYKVTKRGQDVALRCDPISGHVSLYWYRQALGQGPEFLTYFNYEAQQDKSGLPNDRFSAERPEGSISTLTIQRTEQRDSAMYRCASSLSRGGTGNTIYFGEGSWLTVV.

This clonotype showed up just a few times. The J gene is TRBJ2-5, the V gene TRBV11-2; 9 bases are shared with TRBD2. Per germline, CDR1 SGHAT and CDR2 FQNNGV. The CDR3 totals 16 residues. The J segment lost 6 bases and the V segment lost 2 bases, leaving 10 bases of the junction unmatched. CDR3 in amino acids: CASSLMRAGGPKTQYF. The DNA for the CDR3 is TGTGCCAGCAGCTTAATGCGGGCGGGGGGGCCGAAGACCCAGTACTTC.

The sample holds a few counts of this clonotype. The V call is TRBV4-1, the J call TRBJ2-1, with D tentatively TRBD2 (5 bases). The CDR3 loop spans 15 amino acids. Trimming took 1 base from V and 4 from J, leaving 11 bases between them. The germline V gene has CDR1 MGHRA and CDR2 YSYEKL. CDR3: CASSQGPGSYNEQFF. Written as DNA, the CDR3 is TGCGCCAGCAGCCAAGGCCCGGGGAGTTACAATGAGCAGTTCTTC.

In this sample, this clonotype turned up a few times. The chain is built from TRBV7-2 and TRBJ2-7; D gene uncertain. V lost 7 bases, J lost 2 bases, and 15 bases lay in between. The V gene's germline CDR1 is SGHTA and CDR2 FQGNSA. The CDR3 covers 14 residues. CDR3: CASTPNSGPYEQYF. CDR3 coding DNA: TGTGCCAGCACCCCCAACTCCGGTCCCTACGAGCAGTACTTC.

This clonotype was seen at least ten times. The J gene is TRBJ1-2, the V gene TRBV7-9, with TRBD1 as a possible D gene (5 bases). Germline V CDR1 and CDR2: SEHNR, FQNEAQ (reference sequence). V dropped 0 bases and J dropped 4 bases, with 9 bases sitting between them. The CDR3 contains 14 residues. The CDR3 loop reads CASSLAGAVYGYTF. As DNA, the CDR3 is TGTGCCAGCAGCTTAGCTGGGGCGGTCTATGGCTACACCTTC.

This clonotype has a count of ten or more. The chain has TRBV7-3 and TRBJ2-5; D uncertain. The CDR3 length is 13 residues. Germline CDR1 and CDR2: SGHTA and FQGTGA. V lost 2 bases and J lost 4, with 8 bases in between. The CDR3 DNA reads as TGTGCCAGCAGCTTATACTACGGAGAGACCCAGTACTTC. Residues: CASSLYYGETQYF.

In its sample, this clonotype was seen many times. The chain employs TRBV6-6 and TRBJ2-2; possible D gene TRBD1, 5 bases. CDR3 size: 17 residues. Trimming stripped 5 bases from V and 1 base from J, with 17 bases between. Germline loops: CDR1 MNHNY, CDR2 SVGAGI (reference sequence). As DNA, the CDR3 is TGTGCCAGCAGTCCACCGACAGATTTCCTGAACACCGGGGAGCTGTTTTTT. The encoded protein is CASSPPTDFLNTGELFF.

In its sample, this clonotype was seen a few times. The chain recombines TRBV7-9 with TRBJ2-6, with D tentatively TRBD1 (5 bases). The germline gives CDR1 SEHNR, CDR2 FQNEAQ (reference sequence). The CDR3 length is 16 residues. Trimming took 5 bases from V and 2 from J, leaving 13 bases between them. The CDR3 protein is CASSMDLGPGANVLTF. CDR3 bases: TGTGCCAGCAGCATGGACCTGGGGCCTGGGGCCAACGTCCTGACTTTC.

This clonotype was recorded at least ten times. For the CDR3, the DNA is TGCAGCGTTGGGTTCCGGGACAGGGGGGATACGCAGTATTTT. Translated, it gives CSVGFRDRGDTQYF. The chain has TRBV29-1 and TRBJ2-3, with TRBD1 identical over 11 bases. Germline V gene sequence: CDR1 SQVTM, CDR2 ANQGSEA. V trimming: 4 bases; J trimming: 6 bases; junction bases outside the gene matches: 6. CDR3 length equals 14 residues.

This clonotype occurred a few times. The chain joins TRBV7-6 to TRBJ2-1; possible D gene TRBD1, 6 bases. V gave up 2 bases and J gave up 4 bases, with 12 bases separating them. Germline V gene data show CDR1 as SGHVS and CDR2 as FNYEAQ. This CDR3 is 15 amino acids long. The CDR3 here is CASSLLDSNYNEQFF. In nucleotides, the CDR3 is TGTGCCAGCAGCTTATTGGACAGTAATTACAATGAGCAGTTCTTC.

The V and J genes are TRBV6-5 and TRBJ2-7; the D gene is possibly TRBD1 (6 bases). The length of the CDR3 is 13 residues. Germline CDR1 MNHEY, CDR2 SVGAGI. Trimming cost V 7 bases and J 2 bases, with 12 bases left between them. CDR3: CASKGAGAYEQYF. CDR3 DNA: TGTGCCAGCAAAGGGGCAGGGGCCTACGAGCAGTACTTC.

This clonotype was found many times. This chain uses TRBV2 with TRBJ2-6; possible D gene TRBD2, 6 bases. The V end was cut by 1 base, the J end by 4 bases, with 14 bases between. Germline V gene lookup returns CDR1 SNHLY and CDR2 FYNNEI. CDR3 length equals 17 residues. In nucleotides, the CDR3 is TGTGCCAGCAGTGAAGGGGGACTTATGGAAGGGGCCAACGTCCTGACTTTC. Translation: CASSEGGLMEGANVLTF.